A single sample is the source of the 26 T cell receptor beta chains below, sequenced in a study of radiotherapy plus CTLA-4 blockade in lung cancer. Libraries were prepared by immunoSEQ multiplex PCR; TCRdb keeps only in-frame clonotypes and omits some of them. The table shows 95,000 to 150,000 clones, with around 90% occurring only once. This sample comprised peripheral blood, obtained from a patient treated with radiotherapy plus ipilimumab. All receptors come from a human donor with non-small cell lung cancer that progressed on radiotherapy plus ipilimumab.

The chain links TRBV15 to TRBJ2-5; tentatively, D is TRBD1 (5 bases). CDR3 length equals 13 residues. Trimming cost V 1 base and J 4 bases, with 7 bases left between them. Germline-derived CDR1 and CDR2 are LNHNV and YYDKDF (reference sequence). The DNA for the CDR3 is TGTGCCACCAGCAGAGTGCAGGGAGAGACCCAGTACTTC. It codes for CATSRVQGETQYF. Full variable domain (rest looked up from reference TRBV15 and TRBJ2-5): DAMVIQNPRYQVTQFGKPVTLSCSQTLNHNVMYWYQQKSSQAPKLLFHYYDKDFNNEADTPDNFQSRRPNTSFCFLDIRSPGLGDTAMYLCATSRVQGETQYFGPGTRLLVL.

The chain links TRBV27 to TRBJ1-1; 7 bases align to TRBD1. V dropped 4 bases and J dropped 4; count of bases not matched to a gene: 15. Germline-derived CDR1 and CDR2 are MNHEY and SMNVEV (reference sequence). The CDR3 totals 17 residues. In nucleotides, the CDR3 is TGTGCCAGCAGTTCCTCAACAGGGGTAGACTGGGTCACTGAAGCTTTCTTT. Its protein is CASSSSTGVDWVTEAFF.

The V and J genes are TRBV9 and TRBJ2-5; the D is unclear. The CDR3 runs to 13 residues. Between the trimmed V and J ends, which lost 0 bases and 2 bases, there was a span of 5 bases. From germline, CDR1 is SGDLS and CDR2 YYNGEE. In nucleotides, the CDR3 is TGTGCCAGCAGCGTAGACTCGCAAGAGACCCAGTACTTC. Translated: CASSVDSQETQYF.

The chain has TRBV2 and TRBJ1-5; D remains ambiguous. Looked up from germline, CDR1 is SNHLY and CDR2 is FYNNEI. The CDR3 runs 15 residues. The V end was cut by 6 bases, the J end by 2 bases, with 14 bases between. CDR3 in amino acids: CASSENRGGNQPQHF. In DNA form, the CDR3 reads TGTGCCAGCAGCGAAAACCGAGGAGGCAATCAGCCCCAGCATTTT.

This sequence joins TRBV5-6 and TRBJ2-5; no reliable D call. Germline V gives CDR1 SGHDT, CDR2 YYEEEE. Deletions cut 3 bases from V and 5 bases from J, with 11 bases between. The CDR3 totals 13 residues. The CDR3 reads CASSSILGETQYF. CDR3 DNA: TGTGCCAGCAGCTCAATCCTCGGGGAGACCCAGTACTTC.

CDR3 region: CASSELGEQYF. The CDR3 DNA reads TGTGCCAGCAGTGAGTTAGGGGAGCAGTACTTC. The chain uses TRBV2 and TRBJ2-7; D gene unclear. The V gene's germline CDR1 is SNHLY and CDR2 FYNNEI. This CDR3 is 11 amino acids long. V lost 3 bases to trimming and J lost 7 bases, with 7 bases between them.

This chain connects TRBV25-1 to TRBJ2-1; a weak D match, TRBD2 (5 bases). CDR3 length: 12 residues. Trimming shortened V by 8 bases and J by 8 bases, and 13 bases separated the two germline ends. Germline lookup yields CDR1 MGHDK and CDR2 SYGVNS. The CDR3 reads CASGEYSDEQFF. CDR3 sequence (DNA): TGTGCCAGCGGGGAGTACAGCGATGAGCAGTTCTTC.

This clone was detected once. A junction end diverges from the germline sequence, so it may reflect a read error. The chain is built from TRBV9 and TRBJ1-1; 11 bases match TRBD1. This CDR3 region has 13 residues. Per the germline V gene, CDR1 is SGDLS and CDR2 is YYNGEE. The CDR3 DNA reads TGTGCCAGCAGCGTAGGGACAGGGGGCTATACCATCTTT. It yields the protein CASSVGTGGYTIF.

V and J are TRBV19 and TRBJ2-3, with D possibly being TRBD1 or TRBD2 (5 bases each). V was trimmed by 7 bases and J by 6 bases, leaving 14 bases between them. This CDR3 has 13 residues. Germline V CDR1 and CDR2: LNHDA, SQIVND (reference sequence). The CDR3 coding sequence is TGTGCCAGTAAGGTGGATGGGGGTGATACGCAGTATTTT. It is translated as CASKVDGGDTQYF.

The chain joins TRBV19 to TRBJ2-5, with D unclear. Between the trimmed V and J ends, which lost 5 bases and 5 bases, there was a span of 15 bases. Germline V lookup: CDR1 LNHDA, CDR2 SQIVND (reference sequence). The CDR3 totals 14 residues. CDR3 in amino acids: CASSERPGPETQYF. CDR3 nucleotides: TGTGCCAGTAGTGAGAGACCAGGCCCCGAGACCCAGTACTTC.

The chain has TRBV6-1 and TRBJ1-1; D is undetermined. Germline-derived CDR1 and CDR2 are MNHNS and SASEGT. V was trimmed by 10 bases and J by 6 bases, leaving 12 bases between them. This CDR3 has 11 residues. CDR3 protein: CATLRGAEAFF. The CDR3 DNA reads TGTGCCACCCTCCGTGGGGCTGAAGCTTTCTTT.

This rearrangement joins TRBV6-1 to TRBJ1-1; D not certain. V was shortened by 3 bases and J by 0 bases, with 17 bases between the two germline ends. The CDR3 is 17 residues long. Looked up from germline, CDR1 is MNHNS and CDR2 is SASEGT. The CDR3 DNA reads TGTGCCAGCAGTGAGAGGGCCTTGGAGCTTTTGAACACTGAAGCTTTCTTT. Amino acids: CASSERALELLNTEAFF.

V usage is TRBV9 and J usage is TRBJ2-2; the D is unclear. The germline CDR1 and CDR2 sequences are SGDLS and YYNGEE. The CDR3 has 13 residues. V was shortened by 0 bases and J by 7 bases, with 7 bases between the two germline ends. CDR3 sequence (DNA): TGTGCCAGCAGCGTAGAAAGTGGCGGGGAGCTGTTTTTT. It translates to CASSVESGGELFF.

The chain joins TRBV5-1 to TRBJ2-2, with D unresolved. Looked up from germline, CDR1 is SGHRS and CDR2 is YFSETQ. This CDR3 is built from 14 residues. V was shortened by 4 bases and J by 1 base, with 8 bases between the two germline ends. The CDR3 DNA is TGCGCCAGCAGCAACCCCGGGAACACCGGGGAGCTGTTTTTT. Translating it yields CASSNPGNTGELFF.

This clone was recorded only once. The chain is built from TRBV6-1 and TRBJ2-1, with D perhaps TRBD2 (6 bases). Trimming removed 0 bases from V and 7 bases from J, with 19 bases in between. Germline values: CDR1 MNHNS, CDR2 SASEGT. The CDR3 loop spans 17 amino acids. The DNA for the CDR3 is TGTGCCAGCAGTGAAGCGCTTCCGGGACTCCCGAGGAATGAGCAGTTCTTC. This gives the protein CASSEALPGLPRNEQFF.

CDR3 nucleotide sequence: TGTGCCAGTAGTATAAGGACAGGGGGCTCTCCCCATGGCTACACCTTC. It translates to CASSIRTGGSPHGYTF. The V gene is TRBV19, the J gene TRBJ1-2, with 11 bases lining up with TRBD1. The length of the CDR3 is 16 residues. The V gene end was trimmed by 2 bases and the J gene end by 6 bases; junction bases not matched to a gene: 8. Germline V gene lookup returns CDR1 LNHDA and CDR2 SQIVND (reference sequence).

The CDR3 DNA is TGTGCCAGCAGCTTAGGGCGAGCGGGCCCCTACAATGAGCAGTTCTTC. It translates to CASSLGRAGPYNEQFF. The V gene is TRBV11-3, the J gene TRBJ2-1; possible D gene TRBD2, 6 bases. V dropped 1 base and J dropped 2 bases, with 12 bases sitting between them. The germline V gene encodes CDR1 SGHNT and CDR2 YENEEA. The CDR3 length is 16 residues.

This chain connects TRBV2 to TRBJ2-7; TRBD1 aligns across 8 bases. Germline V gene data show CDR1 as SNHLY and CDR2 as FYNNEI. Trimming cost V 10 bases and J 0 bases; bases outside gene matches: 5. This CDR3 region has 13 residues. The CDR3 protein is CATAGQGSYEQYF. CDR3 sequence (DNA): TGTGCCACCGCAGGACAGGGCTCCTACGAGCAGTACTTC.

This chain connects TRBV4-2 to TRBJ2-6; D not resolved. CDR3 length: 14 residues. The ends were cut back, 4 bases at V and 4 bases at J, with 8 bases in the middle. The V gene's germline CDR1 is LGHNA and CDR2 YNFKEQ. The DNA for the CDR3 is TGTGCCAGCAGCCCTCGAAACGGGGCCAACGTCCTGACTTTC. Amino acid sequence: CASSPRNGANVLTF.

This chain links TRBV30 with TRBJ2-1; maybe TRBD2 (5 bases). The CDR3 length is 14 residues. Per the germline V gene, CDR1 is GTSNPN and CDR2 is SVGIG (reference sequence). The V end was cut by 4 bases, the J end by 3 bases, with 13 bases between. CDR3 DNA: TGTGCCTGGATCCCCGGGGTCGGCTACAATGAGCAGTTCTTC. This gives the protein CAWIPGVGYNEQFF.

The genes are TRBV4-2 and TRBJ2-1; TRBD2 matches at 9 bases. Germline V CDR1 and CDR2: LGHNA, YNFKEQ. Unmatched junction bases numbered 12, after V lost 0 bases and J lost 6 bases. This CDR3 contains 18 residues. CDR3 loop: CASSQDRGGSGRPNEQFF. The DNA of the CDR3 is TGTGCCAGCAGCCAAGATCGCGGGGGGAGCGGGAGGCCCAATGAGCAGTTCTTC.

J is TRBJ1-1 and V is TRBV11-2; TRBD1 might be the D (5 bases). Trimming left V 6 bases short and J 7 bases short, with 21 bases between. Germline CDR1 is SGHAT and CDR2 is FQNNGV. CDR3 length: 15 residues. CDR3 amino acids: CASSDVGGPKNEAFF. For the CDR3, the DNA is TGTGCCAGCAGTGACGTCGGGGGACCGAAGAATGAAGCTTTCTTT.

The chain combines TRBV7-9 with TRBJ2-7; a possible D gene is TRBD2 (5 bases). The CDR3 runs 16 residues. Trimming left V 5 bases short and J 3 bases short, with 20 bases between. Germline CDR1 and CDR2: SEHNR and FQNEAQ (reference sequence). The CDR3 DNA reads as TGTGCCAGCAGCCCCTTTGGACGGTTGGGAGACTACGAGCAGTACTTC. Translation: CASSPFGRLGDYEQYF.

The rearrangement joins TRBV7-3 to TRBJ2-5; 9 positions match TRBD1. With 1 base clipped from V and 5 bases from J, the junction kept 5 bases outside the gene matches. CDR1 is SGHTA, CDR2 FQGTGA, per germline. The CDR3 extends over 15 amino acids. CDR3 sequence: CASSLRGTGRETQYF. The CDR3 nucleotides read TGTGCCAGCAGCTTAAGGGGGACAGGGCGGGAGACCCAGTACTTC. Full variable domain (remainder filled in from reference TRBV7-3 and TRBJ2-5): GAGVSQTPSNKVTEKGKYVELRCDPISGHTALYWYRQSLGQGPEFLIYFQGTGAADDSGLPNDRFFAVRPEGSVSTLKIQRTERGDSAVYLCASSLRGTGRETQYFGPGTRLLVL.

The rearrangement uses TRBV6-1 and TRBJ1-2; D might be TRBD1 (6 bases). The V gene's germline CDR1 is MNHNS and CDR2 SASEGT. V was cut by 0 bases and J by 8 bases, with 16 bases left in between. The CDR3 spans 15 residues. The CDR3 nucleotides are TGTGCCAGCAGTGAAGCAGTCAGGGGCCAGTCGGGCTACACCTTC. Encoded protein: CASSEAVRGQSGYTF.

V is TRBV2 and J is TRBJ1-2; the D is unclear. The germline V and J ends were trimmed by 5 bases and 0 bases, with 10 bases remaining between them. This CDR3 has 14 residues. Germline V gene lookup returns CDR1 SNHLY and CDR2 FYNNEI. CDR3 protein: CASSSEGSNYGYTF. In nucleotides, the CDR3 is TGTGCCAGCAGTAGTGAGGGTTCTAACTATGGCTACACCTTC.